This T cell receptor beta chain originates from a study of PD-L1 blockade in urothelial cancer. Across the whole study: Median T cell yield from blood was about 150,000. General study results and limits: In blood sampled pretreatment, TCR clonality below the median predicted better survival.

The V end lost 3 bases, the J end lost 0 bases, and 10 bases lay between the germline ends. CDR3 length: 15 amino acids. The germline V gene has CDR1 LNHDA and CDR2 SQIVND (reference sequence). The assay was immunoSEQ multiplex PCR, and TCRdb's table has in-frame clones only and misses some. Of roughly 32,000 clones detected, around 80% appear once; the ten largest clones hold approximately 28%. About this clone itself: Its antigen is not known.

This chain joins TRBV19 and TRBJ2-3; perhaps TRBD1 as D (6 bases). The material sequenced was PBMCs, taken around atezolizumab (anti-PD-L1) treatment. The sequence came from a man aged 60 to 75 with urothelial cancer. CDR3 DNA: TGTGCCAGTAGTATCAGGCAGGGGAGCACAGATACGCAGTATTTT. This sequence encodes CASSIRQGSTDTQYF.